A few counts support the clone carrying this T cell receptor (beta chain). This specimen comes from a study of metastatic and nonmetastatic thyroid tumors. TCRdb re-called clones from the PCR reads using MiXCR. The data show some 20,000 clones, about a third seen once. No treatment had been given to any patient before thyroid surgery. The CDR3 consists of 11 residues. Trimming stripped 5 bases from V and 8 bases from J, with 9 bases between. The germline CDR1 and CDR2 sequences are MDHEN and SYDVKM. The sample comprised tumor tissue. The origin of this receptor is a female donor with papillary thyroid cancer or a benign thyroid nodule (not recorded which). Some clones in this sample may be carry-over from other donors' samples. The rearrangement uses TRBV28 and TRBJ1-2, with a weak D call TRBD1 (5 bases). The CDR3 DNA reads TGTGCCAGCAGTGCGGGGGAAGGCTACACCTTC. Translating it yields CASSAGEGYTF.